The 10 T cell receptor beta chains listed next were all sequenced from one sample in a study of immune characterization of retroperitoneal liposarcoma. Via MiXCR, TCRdb re-called the PCR reads, giving one row per CDR3 protein. The sample gives around 11,000 distinct CDR3 sequences, approximately 24% of which show up once; about 21% is in the top ten. The sample was blood. These receptors were collected from a male donor with retroperitoneal liposarcoma.

The gene calls are TRBV10-3 and TRBJ2-6; no reliable D call. Trimming pared 11 bases from V and 2 bases from J, leaving 13 bases between. From germline, CDR1 is ENHRY and CDR2 SYGVKD. This CDR3 has 14 amino acids. CDR3 protein: CAAQTVAGANVLTF. The DNA of the CDR3 is TGTGCCGCCCAGACCGTAGCTGGGGCCAACGTCCTGACTTTC.

This clonotype has just a few counts. The chain recombines TRBV6-1 with TRBJ1-4; D gene uncertain. This CDR3 comprises 14 residues. Deletions cut 3 bases from V and 5 bases from J, with 10 bases between. Germline CDR1 is MNHNS and CDR2 is SASEGT. This chain's CDR3 is CASSDYTENEKLFF. CDR3 coding DNA: TGTGCCAGCAGTGACTATACCGAGAATGAAAAACTGTTTTTT.

This clonotype was counted a few times. This chain joins TRBV12-3 or TRBV12-4 and TRBJ2-1, with 10 bases fitting TRBD1. Trimming removed 4 bases from V and 8 bases from J; junction bases left unmatched: 8. The CDR3 spans 15 residues. CDR3 loop: CASSYLDRGGDEQFF. The CDR3 nucleotides are TGTGCCAGCAGTTACCTGGACAGGGGGGGCGATGAGCAGTTCTTC.

V is TRBV18 and J is TRBJ2-4; 9 bases agree with TRBD1. The ends lost 4 bases at V and 2 bases at J; junction bases unmatched: 9. Per germline, CDR1 KGHSH and CDR2 LQKENI. This CDR3 spans 17 amino acids. The CDR3 loop is CASSQAPGTGTKNIQYF. The CDR3 DNA reads as TGTGCCAGCTCACAGGCGCCCGGGACAGGGACCAAAAACATTCAGTACTTC.

This chain uses TRBV6-1 with TRBJ2-7; D is uncertain. CDR1 and CDR2 from the germline V gene are MNHNS and SASEGT. The V and J ends lost 7 bases and 0 bases respectively, with 10 bases between them. This CDR3 contains 13 residues. The CDR3 sequence is CASINAASYEQYF. The CDR3 DNA reads as TGTGCCAGCATTAATGCCGCCTCCTACGAGCAGTACTTC.

The gene calls are TRBV6-1 and TRBJ2-3; perhaps TRBD2 as D (6 bases). The CDR3 loop spans 13 amino acids. CDR1 and CDR2 from the germline V gene are MNHNS and SASEGT. With 6 bases removed from V and 6 bases from J, the gap between germline ends came to 13 bases. The CDR3 nucleotides read TGTGCCAGCAGAGAGCGGGTAGCGGATACGCAGTATTTT. This translates into CASRERVADTQYF.

This clonotype was found many times. The genes are TRBV6-1 and TRBJ2-3, with 8 bases matching TRBD2. Trimming took 7 bases from V and 1 from J; bases not matched to a gene: 4. The CDR3 loop spans 14 amino acids. The germline V gene encodes CDR1 MNHNS and CDR2 SASEGT. In DNA, the CDR3 is TGTGCCAGCAAGACTAGCGTGGGCACAGATACGCAGTATTTT. This encodes CASKTSVGTDTQYF.

This chain connects TRBV6-6 to TRBJ1-1; 9 bases match TRBD1. The germline V gene has CDR1 MNHNY and CDR2 SVGAGI (reference sequence). The CDR3 is made up of 14 amino acids. With V trimmed by 6 bases and J by 3 bases, 5 bases remained unmatched. CDR3 nucleotide sequence: TGTGCCAGCAGCCGGACAGGGGTGGACACTGAAGCTTTCTTT. This sequence encodes CASSRTGVDTEAFF.

This clonotype has more than one count but fewer than ten. The chain uses TRBV7-2 and TRBJ2-3; D not resolved. Germline V gene data show CDR1 as SGHTA and CDR2 as FQGNSA. V was cut by 1 base and J by 5 bases, with 10 bases left in between. The CDR3 spans 14 residues. For the CDR3, the DNA is TGTGCCAGCAGCTTAGAAGTCAGAGGAGATACGCAGTATTTT. Its translation is CASSLEVRGDTQYF.

This clonotype is medium-sized by share. The rearrangement links TRBV4-1 to TRBJ2-2; TRBD2 aligns across 13 bases. Trimming took 0 bases from V and 5 from J; bases not matched to a gene: 9. Germline assignment: CDR1 MGHRA and CDR2 YSYEKL. The CDR3 has 19 amino acids. Written as DNA, the CDR3 is TGCGCCAGCAGCCAAGATAGAACTAGCGGGGGGGCGGGGACCGGGGAGCTGTTTTTT. As protein: CASSQDRTSGGAGTGELFF.